Described below is a single T cell receptor beta chain sequence and its context. No antigen is known for it. The sample belongs to a study of cytomegalovirus exposure and HLA in healthy donors. 60 Vbeta and 13 Jbeta primers were used in PCR. The data were produced by immunoSEQ multiplex PCR, yet TCRdb's version contains in-frame clones alone and is incomplete. This sample has around 100,000 clones; under 85% occur once, and the top ten carry roughly 4%. Findings and limits, study-wide: When a later analysis was performed, an Asian-associated ancestry cluster reportedly had fewer N-insertions than the approximately 700-donor mean. Later analysis identified a missense DCLRE1C variant that was linked to TCR beta V- and J-gene trimming. In the analysis, some V segments, TRBV6-2 and TRBV6-3 included, were excluded as indistinguishable.

From germline, CDR1 is SGHRS and CDR2 YFSETQ. The CDR3 has 16 amino acids. Trimming cost V 2 bases and J 1 base, with 14 bases left between them. The rearrangement links TRBV5-1 to TRBJ2-3; D may be TRBD1 (6 bases). The sequence was obtained from a woman between 40 and 50 years old in good health and CMV-seropositive. Sequencing was done on a sample of PBMCs. CDR3 in DNA: TGCGCCAGCAGCTTAGGGGGTTTTCGCGGCACAGATACGCAGTATTTT. It codes for CASSLGGFRGTDTQYF. Full variable domain (outside the CDR3, taken from reference TRBV5-1 and TRBJ2-3): KAGVTQTPRYLIKTRGQQVTLSCSPISGHRSVSWYQQTPGQGLQFLFEYFSETQRNKGNFPGRFSGRQFSNSRSEMNVSTLELGDSALYLCASSLGGFRGTDTQYFGPGTRLTVL.